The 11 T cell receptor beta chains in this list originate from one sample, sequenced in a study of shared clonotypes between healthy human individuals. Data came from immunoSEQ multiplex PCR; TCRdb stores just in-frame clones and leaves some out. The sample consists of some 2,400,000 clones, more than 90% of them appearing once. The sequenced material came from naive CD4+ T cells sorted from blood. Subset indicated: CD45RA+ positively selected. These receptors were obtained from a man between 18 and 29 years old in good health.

CDR3 sequence reads: CASSIGASSGNTIYF. CDR3 DNA sequence: TGTGCCAGTAGTATAGGTGCCAGCTCTGGAAACACCATATATTTT. The chain has TRBV19 and TRBJ1-3; D unclear. The germline V and J ends were trimmed by 1 base and 0 bases, with 7 bases remaining between them. The length of the CDR3 is 15 residues. From germline, CDR1 is LNHDA and CDR2 SQIVND (reference sequence).

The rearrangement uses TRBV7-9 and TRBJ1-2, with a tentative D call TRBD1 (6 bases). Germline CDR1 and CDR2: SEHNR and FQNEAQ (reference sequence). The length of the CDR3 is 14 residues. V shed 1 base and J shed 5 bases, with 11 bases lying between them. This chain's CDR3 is CASSLEAQGYGYTF. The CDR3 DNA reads TGTGCCAGCAGCTTAGAGGCACAGGGTTATGGCTACACCTTC.

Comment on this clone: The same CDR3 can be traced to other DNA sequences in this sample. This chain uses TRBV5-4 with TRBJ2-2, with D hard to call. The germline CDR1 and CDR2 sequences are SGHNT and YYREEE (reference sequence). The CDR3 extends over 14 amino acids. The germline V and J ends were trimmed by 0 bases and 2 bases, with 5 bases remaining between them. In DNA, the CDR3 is TGTGCCAGCAGCTTGGGGGCCAACACCGGGGAGCTGTTTTTT. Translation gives CASSLGANTGELFF. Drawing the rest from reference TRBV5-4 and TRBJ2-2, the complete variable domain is ETGVTQSPTHLIKTRGQQVTLRCSSQSGHNTVSWYQQALGQGPQFIFQYYREEENGRGNFPPRFSGLQFPNYSSELNVNALELDDSALYLCASSLGANTGELFFGEGSRLTVL.

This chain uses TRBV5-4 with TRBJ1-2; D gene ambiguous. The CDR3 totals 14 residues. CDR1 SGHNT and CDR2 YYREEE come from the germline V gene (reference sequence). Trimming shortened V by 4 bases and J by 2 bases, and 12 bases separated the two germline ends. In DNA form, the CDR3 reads TGTGCCAGCAGCCCAGAGGACCTCAACTATGGCTACACCTTC. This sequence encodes CASSPEDLNYGYTF.

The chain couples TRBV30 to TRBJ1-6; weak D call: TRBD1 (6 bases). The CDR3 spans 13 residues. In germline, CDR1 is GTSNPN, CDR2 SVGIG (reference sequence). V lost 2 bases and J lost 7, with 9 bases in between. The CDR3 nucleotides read TGTGCCTGGAGTCCGGGGGCGAATTCACCCCTCCACTTT. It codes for CAWSPGANSPLHF.

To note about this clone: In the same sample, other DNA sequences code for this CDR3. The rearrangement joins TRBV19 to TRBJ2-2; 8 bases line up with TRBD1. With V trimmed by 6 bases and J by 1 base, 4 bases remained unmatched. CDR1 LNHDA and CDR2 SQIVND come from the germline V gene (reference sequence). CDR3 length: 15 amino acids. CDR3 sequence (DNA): TGTGCCAGTAGCACCGGACAGGGGAACACCGGGGAGCTGTTTTTT. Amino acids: CASSTGQGNTGELFF.

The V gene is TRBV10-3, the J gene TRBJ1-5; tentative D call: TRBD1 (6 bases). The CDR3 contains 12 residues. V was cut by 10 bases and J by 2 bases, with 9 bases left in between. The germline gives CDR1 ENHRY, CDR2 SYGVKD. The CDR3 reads CATRQGNQPQHF. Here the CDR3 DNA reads TGTGCCACCCGACAGGGCAATCAGCCCCAGCATTTT.

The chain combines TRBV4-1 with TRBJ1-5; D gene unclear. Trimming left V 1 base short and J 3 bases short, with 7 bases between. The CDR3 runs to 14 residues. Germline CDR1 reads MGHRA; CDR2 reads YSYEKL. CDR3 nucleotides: TGCGCCAGCAGCCAAGTCCAGGCCAATCAGCCCCAGCATTTT. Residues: CASSQVQANQPQHF.

The DNA for the CDR3 is TGTGCCAGCAGTGAAGCGCGGGCAGATACGCAGTATTTT. Translated: CASSEARADTQYF. The J gene is TRBJ2-3, the V gene TRBV6-1; possible D gene TRBD2, 5 bases. The CDR3 runs to 13 residues. Trimming took 0 bases from V and 4 from J, leaving 5 bases between them. The germline CDR1 and CDR2 sequences are MNHNS and SASEGT.

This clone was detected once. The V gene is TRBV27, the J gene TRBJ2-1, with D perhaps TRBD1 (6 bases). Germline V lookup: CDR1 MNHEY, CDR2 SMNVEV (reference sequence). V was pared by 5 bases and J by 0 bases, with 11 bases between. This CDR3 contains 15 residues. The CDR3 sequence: CASSHGTSSYNEQFF. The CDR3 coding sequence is TGTGCCAGCAGTCACGGGACAAGCTCCTACAATGAGCAGTTCTTC.

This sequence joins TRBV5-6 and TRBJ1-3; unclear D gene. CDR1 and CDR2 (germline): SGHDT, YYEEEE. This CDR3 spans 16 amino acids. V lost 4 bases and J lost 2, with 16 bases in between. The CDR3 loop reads CASSIGYWTTGNTIYF. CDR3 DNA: TGTGCCAGCAGCATTGGTTATTGGACCACTGGAAACACCATATATTTT.